One T cell receptor beta chain is described in this entry. Its antigen remains unidentified. Base qualities are not at hand, and no much larger clone is one base apart. This sample stems from a study of cytomegalovirus exposure and HLA in healthy donors (TCRdb year 2017). About the investigation overall: An earlier analysis of about 530 of the donors reported 250 to 300 Gb of sequence data and around 120 million unique TCR beta sequences obtained from roughly 170 million T cells. An earlier analysis of 587 of the donors applied high-throughput TCR beta sequencing to assess whether each TCR beta V gene segment acted as functional or pseudogenic. High-throughput TCR immunosequencing, statistical association of individual TCRs with disease status, and machine learning were combined to predict cytomegalovirus infection status. Rather than drawing on any new phenotypic data, the later analysis identified candidate immune exposures from TCR beta sequences and the way those sequences occurred across donors. The T cell repertoires of some 700 subjects were profiled by immunosequencing and related to cytomegalovirus serostatus. Donor age, sex, ethnicity and CMV serostatus were compiled alongside the repertoire data. The study aimed to test whether signatures of past pathogen exposure could be identified by cataloging public T cell receptors. Typing coverage differed by locus: A, B, C, DRB1 and DQB1 were typed in roughly 620-640 donors, DQA1 in 500 to 550, DPA1 in some 570, and DPB1 in roughly 470. Every repertoire in the discovery cohort had been generated on one and the same sequencing platform. An early release covering 550 to 650 HLA-typed donors comprised roughly 300 gigabases of sequencing data and about 90 million unique TCR sequences. Among the approximately 430 genotyped donors, around 81% belonged to the genetic ancestry cluster associated with self-reported Caucasian donors. To study patterns of TCR occurrence, a later analysis re-analyzed previously published TCR beta repertoires from several hundred donors and added high-resolution HLA genotyping. In a later genetic analysis, genome-wide SNP genotypes for about 65% of the 666 donors were used, and that subset was treated as a discovery cohort. HLA typing included class I and class II loci at four-digit resolution. Roughly 5 DR-DQ haplotypes were handled as single units for association and clustering, since linkage in the cohort was strong. A separate validation cohort of more than 100 different subjects was used in addition to the 666-subject first cohort. Among roughly 400 genotyped donors of the cohort, an average of approximately 240,000 unique TCR beta nucleotide sequences was sequenced per donor, of which about 18% were non-productive. General conclusions and limits of the study: The cohort was sequenced for TCR beta chains only, and without alpha or paired-chain data the features that could be detected were limited. Correlated functional status among segregating V segments might be attributable to linkage disequilibrium, but an unknown experimental factor could not be ruled out. A further reported finding was that TCR beta sequences accurately predicted the HLA-A and HLA-B alleles for most subjects in the first cohort. A total of 150 to 200 TCR beta chains were listed by the study as associated with cytomegalovirus. The presence/absence analyses assumed that sequencing depth was roughly uniform across donors, and that assumption may not be true. Compared with the approximately 670-donor mean, donors in an Asian-associated ancestry cluster had fewer N-insertions in productive TCRs, according to a later genetic analysis. While some public TCRs were present in many individuals, most TCR sequences turned up only very rarely across donors. In an earlier analysis of about 600 of the donors, most TCR beta V segments appeared in productive rearrangements about 87% or about 30% of the time, broadly matching IMGT annotations. An association between a missense DCLRE1C variant and V-gene and J-gene trimming of TCR beta chains was found in a later genetic analysis and replicated in an independent cohort. Because HLA typing was unavailable for some donors at each locus, only the typed subset was used in association tests. At a false discovery rate of 0.05, a later analysis linked 16,000 or so TCR beta sequences to specific HLA alleles. Because counts were too low, about 18 rarely observed V segments, including chromosome 9 orphons, were excluded from the earlier analysis of a few hundred of the donors. Several of the top co-occurrence clusters appeared to be linked to parvovirus B19, influenza, CMV and Epstein-Barr virus, according to a later analysis. In vitro tests confirmed that a few of the cytomegalovirus-associated TCR beta chains recognize cytomegalovirus antigens. In a later analysis, TCR association rates were found to vary across HLA loci, with the most associated TCRs seen for DRB1 alleles and the fewest for HLA-C alleles. The classifier was reported to diagnose cytomegalovirus status with high specificity and sensitivity in both the original and validation cohorts. Assigning TCR associations to individual alleles was difficult when HLA alleles, especially DR and DQ, strongly co-occurred. Immune exposure information for the cohort was limited to CMV serostatus. The authors suggested that the approach could potentially be extended to other disease states and immunological phenotypes. The sequencing pipeline was judged likely to have produced a cluster of highly shared sequence variants as a technical artifact. In a later analysis, HLA-associated TCR beta chains were found to be more clonally expanded and to have lower generation probabilities than equally common non-associated chains. According to a later analysis, most CMV-associated TCR beta chains appeared to be HLA-restricted, and the HLA associations seemed to be driven largely by CMV exposure.

In total, roughly 670 healthy bone marrow donors made up the cohort. At the time of sampling, every cohort member was nominally healthy, though immune exposures that went unrecorded were likely present. The donor was CMV seronegative and belonged to the group of 352 seronegative cohort members. Every donor gave a peripheral blood sample, and the peripheral blood mononuclear cells from that sample were used for TCR beta sequencing. Genomic DNA extraction from the blood cell samples was performed with the Qiagen DNeasy Blood Extraction Kit. Library construction relied on the immunoSEQ multiplex PCR assay. A mixture of 60 forward primers for TCR Vbeta segments and 13 reverse primers for TCR Jbeta segments was used in the multiplex PCR. The CDR3 region of rearranged TCR beta genes was amplified from genomic DNA by a multiplex PCR assay. The Illumina HiSeq System was used to sequence the amplified TCR beta libraries as 87-base-pair reads. The authors' pipeline ran thus. In a later analysis, about 80 million unique TCR beta chains were counted across the roughly 610 repertoires, and approximately 11 million of these chains were shared by at least two donors. Raw reads were error-corrected and collapsed into unique sequences with a nearest-neighbor algorithm that merged closely related sequences to remove PCR and sequencing errors. Alignment of CDR3 sequences to IMGT reference sequences was used to assign V, D and J gene segments. For a sequence to be retained, a match of at least six nucleotides to both a V gene segment and a J gene segment was required. Rearrangements were called productive when the CDR3 lacked stop codons and stayed in frame with V and J; all others were non-productive. CDR3 was defined by IMGT convention, running from the second conserved V-encoded cysteine to the conserved J-encoded phenylalanine. In an earlier analysis of roughly 610 of the donors, sequences lacking an unambiguous match to a single V gene segment were excluded. An earlier analysis of 587 of the donors called V segments functional above 56.7% productive rearrangements and segregating when the between-donor standard deviation exceeded 5%. To diagnose cytomegalovirus status from the catalog of TCR beta chain sequences, a statistical classification framework was built. In a later analysis, TCR nucleotide sequences were compared against IMGT/GENE-DB human TR gene sequences so that V and J genes could be assigned. The TCRdist pipeline was used in a later analysis to assign CDR3 sequences and most-parsimonious VDJ recombination scenarios. In a later analysis, each TCR beta chain was defined by its CDR3 amino acid sequence together with its V-gene family, and reads without a unique V-gene family were excluded. As a way to deal with suspected cross-contamination and a sequencing artifact, a later analysis dropped roughly 600 nucleotide sequences that were highly shared and had low generation probability. A later analysis calculated a clonal expansion index for each public chain from normalized within-repertoire ranks of inferred template counts. In a later analysis, generation probabilities were computed using a VDJ recombination model fitted to out-of-frame rearrangements, and the results were checked against IGoR. In a later analysis, TCR-TCR, TCR-HLA and TCR-CMV co-occurrence was scored with hypergeometric tests, and a repertoire-size bias correction was applied to TCR pairs. To estimate false discovery rates, a later analysis permuted the HLA or CMV assignments 20 times. In a later analysis, co-occurring TCRs were grouped using DBSCAN, with TCRdist sequence similarity added in when clustering inside HLA-allele-positive subsets. Repertoires with fewer than 30,000 or more than 120,000 public chains, plus five repertoires with anomalous nucleotide sharing, were excluded from co-occurrence clustering. The immuneACCESS repertoire file appears here via TCRdb, limited to in-frame rearrangements. These files lack a portion of the clones; in checked studies, under half of the deficit traces to unresolved V genes, and the cause of the others is not known. D and trimming come from the DNA, and the V and J calls and clone size come from that table. The sample table contains under 100,000 clones; only one count was recorded for less than 80% of them. In total, the top ten clones hold 2% to 3% of the sample.

The receptor's source is a young man in good health and CMV-seronegative. Sample: PBMCs.

CDR3 sequence: CASSYDPGVGEKLFF. The nucleotide sequence is given as TGTGCCAGCAGCTACGATCCAGGGGTAGGGGAAAAACTGTTTTTT. The rearranged chain carries TRBV6-5 and TRBJ1-4, with TRBD1 perhaps the D gene, on 6 matching bases. At the junction V is shortened by 6 bases and J by 8 bases, with 19 bases in between. The germline V gene yields MNHEY for CDR1 and SVGAGI for CDR2. Reading from cysteine to phenylalanine, the CDR3 counts 15 amino acids. Just CDR3 DNA is preserved here, 45 bases in frame from base 1.